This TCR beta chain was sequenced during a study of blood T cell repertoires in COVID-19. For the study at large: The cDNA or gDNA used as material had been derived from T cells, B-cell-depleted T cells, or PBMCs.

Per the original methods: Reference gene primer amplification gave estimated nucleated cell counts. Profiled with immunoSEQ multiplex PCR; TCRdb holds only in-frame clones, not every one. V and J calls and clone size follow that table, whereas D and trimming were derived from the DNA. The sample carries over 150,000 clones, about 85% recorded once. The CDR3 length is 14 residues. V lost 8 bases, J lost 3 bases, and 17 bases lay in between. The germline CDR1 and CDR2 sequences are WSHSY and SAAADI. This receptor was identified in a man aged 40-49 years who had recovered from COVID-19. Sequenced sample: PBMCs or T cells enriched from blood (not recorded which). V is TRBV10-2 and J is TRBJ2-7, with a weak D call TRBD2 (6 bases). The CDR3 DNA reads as TGCGCCAGCTGCGGACGGGACTCGATCTACGAGCAGTACTTC. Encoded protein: CASCGRDSIYEQYF.